The 20 T cell receptor beta chains presented below share a single source sample, sequenced in a study of regulatory T cells in long-lasting Graves disease. Library construction for TCR beta used iRepertoire HTBI primers and Arm-PCR of CDR3 regions. TCRdb itself ran the multiplex PCR reads through MiXCR, one entry per CDR3 protein. The table includes over 200,000 distinct CDR3 sequences, about 18% detected once. As for time point: newly diagnosed GD, antithyroid drugs for less than 3 months. Construction of the TCR library relied on RNA isolated from PBMCs. Separately, the same data were catalogued under a study of T cells in Graves' hyperthyroidism and ophthalmopathy.

The material sequenced was peripheral blood mononuclear cells (PBMCs), taken at new diagnosis, from a patient treated with antithyroid drugs. These receptors were collected from a woman aged 25-40 years with Graves disease.

CDR3 bases: TGTGCCAGCAGCCGACAGATACCGGGACAGGGTATTGGAGAGCGTGGCTACACCTTC. Its translation is CASSRQIPGQGIGERGYTF. The chain carries TRBV7-9 and TRBJ1-2; TRBD1 matches at 9 bases. The V and J ends lost 5 bases and 7 bases, in that order; junction bases with no gene match: 23. CDR1 and CDR2 from the germline V gene are SEHNR and FQNEAQ (reference sequence). The CDR3 consists of 19 residues.

On this clonotype: Just one base apart from a much larger clone, this may be a read error. The chain recombines TRBV6-6 with TRBJ1-2; no clear D. V lost 0 bases, J lost 0 bases, and 14 bases lay in between. The CDR3 consists of 17 residues. Germline V gives CDR1 MNHNY, CDR2 SVGAGI (reference sequence). The CDR3 DNA reads TGTGCCAGCAGTTACTCGACCCGGGCACCGTCTAACTATGGCTACACCTTC. Encoded protein: CASSYSTRAPSNYGYTF.

This clonotype was seen ten or more times. The chain uses TRBV3-1 and TRBJ1-1; no firm D call. The CDR3 contains 14 residues. Between the trimmed V and J ends, which lost 0 bases and 5 bases, there was a span of 10 bases. Germline V gene lookup returns CDR1 LGHDT and CDR2 YNNKEL (reference sequence). CDR3 sequence: CASSQESGPTEAFF. The CDR3 coding sequence is TGTGCCAGCAGCCAAGAGTCGGGTCCGACTGAAGCTTTCTTT.

The chain uses TRBV18 and TRBJ1-6; 10 nucleotides match TRBD1. This CDR3 is built from 15 residues. Trimming cost V 4 bases and J 9 bases; bases outside gene matches: 6. Germline lookup yields CDR1 KGHSH and CDR2 LQKENI. The CDR3 spells CASSLWGQGSSPLHF. In DNA form, the CDR3 reads TGTGCCAGCTCACTATGGGGACAGGGGAGTTCACCCCTCCACTTT.

Many counts were recorded for this clonotype. V and J are TRBV5-4 and TRBJ2-7; D remains ambiguous. The CDR3 length is 12 residues. With 2 bases removed from V and 5 bases from J, the gap between germline ends came to 8 bases. The germline V gene encodes CDR1 SGHNT and CDR2 YYREEE (reference sequence). The CDR3: CASSLANNEQYF. The CDR3 DNA reads TGTGCCAGCAGCTTAGCAAACAACGAGCAGTACTTC.

This clonotype has a handful of counts. The rearrangement joins TRBV19 to TRBJ2-5; TRBD1 might be the D (5 bases). The CDR3 is 14 residues long. CDR1 and CDR2 from the germline V gene are LNHDA and SQIVND (reference sequence). Trimming removed 6 bases from V and 5 bases from J, with 16 bases in between. Written as DNA, the CDR3 is TGTGCCAGTAGCCCGACAGCCGGTGGGGAGACCCAGTACTTC. Its translation: CASSPTAGGETQYF.

The rearrangement joins TRBV19 to TRBJ1-2, with TRBD1 identical over 8 bases. Germline CDR1 and CDR2: LNHDA and SQIVND (reference sequence). Trimming took 8 bases from V and 7 from J; bases not matched to a gene: 6. CDR3 size: 12 residues. DNA for the CDR3: TGTGCCAGTGGTGGACAGGGTAGTGGCTACACCTTC. Its protein is CASGGQGSGYTF.

This rearrangement joins TRBV5-4 to TRBJ2-5; TRBD2 is a possible D gene (5 bases). Per germline, CDR1 SGHNT and CDR2 YYREEE (reference sequence). V lost 6 bases, J lost 0 bases, and 9 bases lay in between. The CDR3 totals 13 residues. CDR3 in amino acids: CASTLGNQETQYF. In DNA form, the CDR3 reads TGTGCCAGCACCCTCGGGAACCAAGAGACCCAGTACTTC. Based on the CDR3 plus reference TRBV5-4 and TRBJ2-5, the full variable domain is ETGVTQSPTHLIKTRGQQVTLRCSSQSGHNTVSWYQQALGQGPQFIFQYYREEENGRGNFPPRFSGLQFPNYSSELNVNALELDDSALYLCASTLGNQETQYFGPGTRLLVL.

This clonotype has more than one count but fewer than ten. A single base separates this from a much larger clone, so it may be a read error. The chain links TRBV12-3 or TRBV12-4 to TRBJ1-2; no definite D call. The CDR3 is made up of 13 amino acids. The CDR3 loop is CTSSPMGNYGYTF. Written as DNA, the CDR3 is TGTACCAGCAGCCCCATGGGAAACTATGGCTACACCTTC.

This clonotype was observed at least ten times. Compared with germline, one end of the junction differs, possibly owing to a read error. CDR3 loop: CASSSGQNNYGYTF. In DNA, the CDR3 is TGTGCCAGCAGCTCAGGACAGAATAACTATGGCTACACCTTC. The chain uses TRBV5-1 and TRBJ1-2; a possible D gene is TRBD1 (6 bases). The length of the CDR3 is 14 residues. CDR1 is SGHRS and CDR2 is YFSETQ in the germline V gene. The full variable domain, with the rest looked up from reference TRBV5-1 and TRBJ1-2, is KAGVTQTPRYLIKTRGQQVTLSCSPISGHRSVSWYQQTPGQGLQFLFEYFSETQRNKGNFPGRFSGRQFSNSRSEMNVSTLELGDSALYLCASSSGQNNYGYTFGSGTRLTVV.

This clonotype was observed at least ten times. The CDR3 region is CASSRATGGMNTEAFF. CDR3 sequence (DNA): TGTGCCAGCAGCCGCGCGACAGGGGGTATGAACACTGAAGCTTTCTTT. This chain connects TRBV9 to TRBJ1-1; 9 bases fit TRBD1. Germline CDR1 is SGDLS and CDR2 is YYNGEE. The CDR3 loop spans 16 amino acids. V dropped 4 bases and J dropped 0; count of bases not matched to a gene: 7.

This clonotype was detected many times. The chain employs TRBV20-1 and TRBJ2-7; D gene ambiguous. This CDR3 is built from 12 residues. Germline CDR1 DFQATT, CDR2 SNEGSKA (reference sequence). V lost 3 bases to trimming and J lost 2 bases, with 8 bases between them. CDR3 nucleotide sequence: TGCAGTGCTAGTCCAGGCACCTACGAGCAGTACTTC. Its protein product is CSASPGTYEQYF.

This clonotype has ten or more counts. The chain couples TRBV4-2 to TRBJ2-4; 7 positions agree with TRBD1. Germline V gene lookup returns CDR1 LGHNA and CDR2 YNFKEQ. The CDR3 sequence is 15 residues long. The V gene end was trimmed by 2 bases and the J gene end by 3 bases; junction bases not matched to a gene: 4. CDR3 in DNA: TGTGCCAGCAGCCAACGACAGGGCGTCAAAAACATTCAGTACTTC. This translates into CASSQRQGVKNIQYF.

This clonotype was observed at least ten times. The V and J genes are TRBV7-2 and TRBJ1-5; D remains unclear. The length of the CDR3 is 13 residues. V was shortened by 3 bases and J by 7 bases, with 10 bases between the two germline ends. Germline CDR1 SGHTA, CDR2 FQGNSA. Here the CDR3 DNA reads TGTGCCAGCAGCTTGGCTCATGGGCAGCCCCAGCATTTT. Protein sequence: CASSLAHGQPQHF.

This clonotype was detected ten times or more. The genes are TRBV18 and TRBJ1-6; D remains unclear. The length of the CDR3 is 15 residues. Germline CDR1 reads KGHSH; CDR2 reads LQKENI. Trimming removed 3 bases from V and 10 bases from J, with 16 bases in between. The CDR3 bases are TGTGCCAGCTCACCGTTTTTGGCTGAAAACTCACCCCTCCACTTT. This gives the protein CASSPFLAENSPLHF.

This clonotype was counted many times. This chain joins TRBV11-1 and TRBJ2-2, with D hard to call. The CDR3 is made up of 13 amino acids. V lost 1 base and J 5 bases, leaving 5 bases between the germline ends. Germline CDR1 reads SGHAT; CDR2 reads FQDESV (reference sequence). For the CDR3, the DNA is TGTGCCAGCAGCTTAGAAGGTACCGGGGAGCTGTTTTTT. It is translated as CASSLEGTGELFF.

This chain uses TRBV27 with TRBJ1-1; 10 positions agree with TRBD1. Trimming cost V 0 bases and J 6 bases; bases outside gene matches: 10. The CDR3 has 17 amino acids. The germline CDR1 and CDR2 sequences are MNHEY and SMNVEV (reference sequence). CDR3 protein: CASSLSGTGALNSEAFF. The CDR3 DNA reads TGTGCCAGCAGTTTATCCGGGACAGGGGCCCTCAACTCTGAAGCTTTCTTT.

This clonotype has at least ten counts. V is TRBV20-1 and J is TRBJ2-3, with 12 bases matching TRBD1. The CDR3 loop spans 15 amino acids. V lost 6 bases to trimming and J lost 6 bases; unmatched junction nucleotides: 10. The germline V gene has CDR1 DFQATT and CDR2 SNEGSKA (reference sequence). The CDR3 region is CSASGTGGTRDTQYF. The DNA of the CDR3 is TGCAGTGCCTCCGGGACAGGGGGCACGCGTGATACGCAGTATTTT.

This clonotype has ten or more counts. The rearrangement joins TRBV18 to TRBJ1-5; the match to TRBD1 covers 9 bases. Germline CDR1 reads KGHSH; CDR2 reads LQKENI. The CDR3 is 15 residues long. Trimming at V came to 5 bases and at J to 6 bases, leaving 8 bases not matched to a gene. The CDR3 DNA reads TGTGCCAGCTCAGGTCCCGGGACAGGGATTCAGCCCCAGCATTTT. Amino acid sequence: CASSGPGTGIQPQHF.

This clonotype was seen ten or more times. The J gene is TRBJ2-2, the V gene TRBV20-1; perhaps TRBD2 as D (5 bases). The CDR3 has 13 residues. Germline V gene sequence: CDR1 DFQATT, CDR2 SNEGSKA (reference sequence). Trimming took 6 bases from V and 0 from J, leaving 8 bases between them. The CDR3 sequence is CSARAANTGELFF. CDR3 nucleotides: TGCAGTGCGCGAGCGGCGAACACCGGGGAGCTGTTTTTT.